This T cell receptor (beta chain) was sequenced during a study of T-cell memory formation after mild COVID-19 (dated by TCRdb to the early 2020s). For the wider study: Most TCR sequence clusters were specific to one of the two donors. T-cell clones expanding and contracting after mild COVID-19 in two donors were tracked by longitudinal TCRalpha and TCRbeta repertoire sequencing. Two young, previously healthy adult volunteers, one female and one male, were included in the cohort.

General study outcomes and caveats: Contracting CD4+ clones turned up mainly in the CM and EM memory subsets, whereas EMRA was where CD8+ clones were enriched. The study covered only a couple of mild cases, and larger cohorts including severe cases with pre-infection samples were considered necessary. Clones that contracted from day 15 to 85 showed balanced CD4/CD8 phenotypes, whereas a second wave of clones that expanded from day 15 to 37 leaned towards CD4+. The detection of some responding clones in pre-infection memory suggests that pre-existing cross-reactive memory T cells joined the SARS-CoV-2 response. Whether the second-wave clones peaking on day 37 were SARS-CoV-2 specific was not confirmed.

PBMCs were isolated by Ficoll-Paque density gradient centrifugation. Sequencing was performed on an Illumina NovaSeq 6000. Using 5'RACE with constant-segment primers, TCRalpha and TCRbeta cDNA libraries were constructed, with sample barcodes and unique molecular identifiers added in the process. Trizol reagent was used to extract RNA from every sample. Library amplification was performed in two PCR steps, and a second sample barcode and Illumina TruSeq adapters were introduced in the second step. Sequencing of libraries was performed on an Illumina NovaSeq with 2 x 150 bp paired-end reads. As for the authors' bioinformatics: The reads were demultiplexed and collapsed into UMI-guided consensus sequences using migec v1.2.7. Using mixcr v2.1.11, UMI consensuses were aligned to TRA and TRB V and J templates and then assembled into clonotypes. Clonotypes were classified as expanded or contracted when called significant by both edgeR and NoisET, with noise models trained on biological replicates. For edgeR calls, the cutoffs were a false discovery rate-adjusted p below 0.01 and a log2 fold-change threshold of 1. PCA with hierarchical clustering of max-normalized trajectories of the 1000 most abundant clonotypes was used as exploratory dynamics analysis. Each responding clone was given a CD4 or CD8 phenotype based on the CD4+ and CD8+ repertoires, which had been sequenced separately. Clones were called with MiXCR by TCRdb after fastp trimmed the public reads at Q25, and only in-frame beta chains were retained. Every CDR3 protein is listed once, alongside the most common genes and DNA of its rows. None of the V and J calls come from the authors' own analysis; TCRdb made them. This sample comprises about 55,000 distinct CDR3 sequences, around 30% of them detected only once. The top ten clonotypes cover roughly two fifths of the sample.

As to this clonotype: No antigen is known for it. Base qualities are not recorded, but no much larger clone differs from it by a single base.

This TCR derives from a man between 18 and 35 years old who had mild COVID-19 (a few samples of this study predate the infection). The sample titles of this study are shuffled in the database, so cell type and time point are left out; the donor was told from shared clones. Sequencing used PBMCs or a T cell subset sorted from them (not recorded which).

The bases are TGTGCCAGCACCCGAGGGTCCTACAATGAGCAGTTCTTC. It codes for CASTRGSYNEQFF. The V and J segments used are TRBV7-9 and TRBJ2-1; TRBD2 is perhaps the D gene, given 5 matching bases. CDR1 and CDR2 (SEHNR, FQNEAQ) derive from the germline V gene (reference sequence). Between the V and J ends, shortened by 7 bases and 1 base respectively, the junction contains 8 bases. The CDR3, cysteine through phenylalanine, is 13 amino acids long. Only the CDR3 DNA is retained, 39 bases long and in frame from the first base.